Listed here are 25 T cell receptor beta chains from one sample, sequenced in a study of Graves' ophthalmopathy and Graves' hyperthyroidism. The authors amplified TCR beta CDR3 regions from RNA transcripts. An initial RT-PCR round employing HTBI primers preceded a second-round multiplex PCR. Using its own MiXCR run on the multiplex PCR reads, TCRdb lists one record per CDR3 protein. The sample contains 40,000 or so distinct CDR3 sequences, under 65% of which appear only once. Sequenced material: peripheral blood. These receptors all come from an adult man with Graves' ophthalmopathy.

The chain has TRBV12-3 or TRBV12-4 and TRBJ1-5, with 7 bases aligning to TRBD1. Germline trimming cut 0 bases from V and 4 bases from J; bases unmatched to any gene: 3. CDR3 length: 15 amino acids. This CDR3 reads CASSLAGTANQPQHF. DNA of the CDR3: TGTGCCAGCAGTTTAGCGGGGACAGCAAATCAGCCCCAGCATTTT.

This clonotype was observed a single time. This chain joins TRBV2 and TRBJ2-4; TRBD1 matches at 7 bases. CDR3 size: 13 residues. Losses at the gene ends were 7 bases for V and 5 bases for J; bases not matched to a gene: 5. Germline CDR1 is SNHLY and CDR2 is FYNNEI. The CDR3 DNA reads TGTGCCAGCAATAGGGGACAGCAAAACATTCAGTACTTC. It yields the protein CASNRGQQNIQYF.

This clonotype was recorded many times. This sequence joins TRBV7-2 and TRBJ1-1; D might be TRBD1 (5 bases). The CDR3 runs 17 residues. Looked up from germline, CDR1 is SGHTA and CDR2 is FQGNSA. The V end lost 5 bases, the J end lost 0 bases, and 19 bases lay between the germline ends. CDR3 protein: CASSRFLGGLMNTEAFF. DNA for the CDR3: TGTGCCAGCAGCCGCTTCCTTGGGGGTCTCATGAACACTGAAGCTTTCTTT.

This clonotype has a count of ten or more. The chain is built from TRBV12-3 or TRBV12-4 and TRBJ1-3; D might be TRBD1 (5 bases). The CDR3 covers 15 residues. The V end lost 6 bases, the J end lost 2 bases, and 14 bases lay between the germline ends. CDR3 residues: CASRHPGFTGNTIYF. CDR3 coding DNA: TGTGCCAGCAGGCACCCAGGGTTCACTGGAAACACCATATATTTT.

This chain joins TRBV25-1 and TRBJ2-7; 11 nucleotides align to TRBD2. J was trimmed by 1 base and V by 2 bases; bases with no gene match: 7. Germline V gene lookup returns CDR1 MGHDK and CDR2 SYGVNS. The CDR3 sequence is 17 residues long. The CDR3 nucleotides are TGTGCCAGCAGTGAACAGACTAGCGGGACCCTTTCCTACGAGCAGTACTTC. This gives the protein CASSEQTSGTLSYEQYF.

This clonotype came up many times. V and J are TRBV19 and TRBJ2-2; 7 bases match TRBD1. CDR1 is LNHDA, CDR2 SQIVND, per germline (reference sequence). The junction had 12 bases not matched to a gene; V was cut back by 2 bases and J by 6 bases. The CDR3 covers 17 residues. The CDR3 coding sequence is TGTGCCAGTAGTATACAACAGGGGCCGTTAGGTGCCGGGGAGCTGTTTTTT. The encoded protein is CASSIQQGPLGAGELFF. Together with reference TRBV19 and TRBJ2-2, the CDR3 gives the full variable domain: DGGITQSPKYLFRKEGQNVTLSCEQNLNHDAMYWYRQDPGQGLRLIYYSQIVNDFQKGDIAEGYSVSREKKESFPLTVTSAQKNPTAFYLCASSIQQGPLGAGELFFGEGSRLTVL.

The rearrangement uses TRBV7-4 and TRBJ1-2; D possibly corresponds to TRBD1 (5 bases). CDR3 length: 23 residues. V dropped 5 bases and J dropped 5 bases, with 42 bases sitting between them. Germline CDR1 and CDR2: SGHVT and SQSDAQ. The CDR3 nucleotides are TGTGCCAGCAGCCCGCCGTGGACTAGCGGGGGGGATCACAGATACGCAGTATTTTATGGCTACACCTTC. Translating gives CASSPPWTSGGDHRYAVFYGYTF.

This clonotype was counted only a few times. The chain links TRBV9 to TRBJ2-5, with 8 bases lining up with TRBD2. Trimming at V came to 0 bases and at J to 5 bases, leaving 9 bases not matched to a gene. Germline CDR1 reads SGDLS; CDR2 reads YYNGEE. CDR3 length: 16 residues. The CDR3 nucleotides read TGTGCCAGCAGCGTAGGAGCGGCGGGAGGTTTGGAGACCCAGTACTTC. It encodes CASSVGAAGGLETQYF.

This clonotype was seen a few times. This rearrangement joins TRBV2 to TRBJ2-3, with 7 bases that match TRBD1. J lost 2 bases, V lost 7 bases, and 6 bases had no gene match. This CDR3 comprises 14 residues. Germline V gives CDR1 SNHLY, CDR2 FYNNEI. The CDR3 region is CASTRDRITDTQYF. The CDR3, as DNA: TGTGCCAGCACCAGGGACAGAATCACAGATACGCAGTATTTT. The variable domain in full, with the rest retrieved from reference TRBV2 and TRBJ2-3, is EPEVTQTPSHQVTQMGQEVILRCVPISNHLYFYWYRQILGQKVEFLVSFYNNEISEKSEIFDDQFSVERPDGSNFTLKIRSTKLEDSAMYFCASTRDRITDTQYFGPGTRLTVL.

V and J are TRBV2 and TRBJ2-5; 10 nucleotides match TRBD2. Germline CDR1 SNHLY, CDR2 FYNNEI. Trimming at V came to 4 bases and at J to 5 bases, leaving 7 bases not matched to a gene. The CDR3 runs to 15 residues. DNA of the CDR3: TGTGCCAGCAGTGGCCAGCGGGGGGGTTCGGAGACCCAGTACTTC. As protein: CASSGQRGGSETQYF.

The sample holds many counts of this clonotype. The chain couples TRBV6-1 to TRBJ2-1; D is unclear. The germline CDR1 and CDR2 sequences are MNHNS and SASEGT. Trimming cost V 7 bases and J 9 bases, with 28 bases left between them. The CDR3 extends over 17 amino acids. This CDR3 reads CASMAVGWASSWAEQFF. As DNA, the CDR3 is TGTGCCAGCATGGCGGTAGGGTGGGCCAGCTCCTGGGCTGAGCAGTTCTTC.

This clonotype has ten or more counts. V is TRBV4-1 and J is TRBJ1-2, with 10 bases that match TRBD1. The CDR3 has 14 amino acids. Germline loops: CDR1 MGHRA, CDR2 YSYEKL. V was pared by 3 bases and J by 8 bases, with 6 bases of the junction left unmatched. CDR3 DNA: TGCGCCAGCAGCCACTGGACAGGGGGTTTAGGCTACACCTTC. This codes for CASSHWTGGLGYTF.

This chain links TRBV6-5 with TRBJ2-1, with a tentative D call TRBD1 (6 bases). Between the trimmed V and J ends, which lost 6 bases and 10 bases, there was a span of 19 bases. The CDR3 runs to 14 residues. The germline V gene has CDR1 MNHEY and CDR2 SVGAGI. The DNA of the CDR3 is TGTGCCAGCAGCTCAGACAGGAACACCGGGGAGCAGTTCTTC. The encoded protein is CASSSDRNTGEQFF.

For the CDR3, the DNA is TGTGCCAGCAGCCAGAAGACAGGGGGCACTGAAGCTTTCTTT. Amino acids: CASSQKTGGTEAFF. V and J are TRBV3-1 and TRBJ1-1, with TRBD1 identical over 9 bases. The germline CDR1 and CDR2 sequences are LGHDT and YNNKEL (reference sequence). The length of the CDR3 is 14 residues. After removal of 3 bases from V and 4 bases from J, the junction contained 3 bases not matched to a gene.

In DNA, the CDR3 is TGTGCCAGCAGCAAAGACAGTTCCAATCAGCCCCAGCATTTT. It translates to CASSKDSSNQPQHF. This sequence joins TRBV7-8 and TRBJ1-5; D is perhaps TRBD1 (5 bases). The germline gives CDR1 SGHVS, CDR2 FQNEAQ. V was clipped by 5 bases and J by 3 bases, with 11 bases between them. The CDR3 runs 14 residues.

In its sample, this clonotype is medium-sized (0.01 to 0.1%). The chain carries TRBV7-9 and TRBJ2-5, with a weak D call TRBD1 (5 bases). Germline CDR1 is SEHNR and CDR2 is FQNEAQ (reference sequence). With 2 bases removed from V and 4 bases from J, the gap between germline ends came to 11 bases. This CDR3 is 14 amino acids long. In DNA, the CDR3 is TGTGCCAGCAGCTTAATGGGGCCTCGAGAGACCCAGTACTTC. Translation gives CASSLMGPRETQYF. Full variable domain (missing parts from reference TRBV7-9 and TRBJ2-5): DTGVSQNPRHKITKRGQNVTFRCDPISEHNRLYWYRQTLGQGPEFLTYFQNEAQLEKSRLLSDRFSAERPKGSFSTLEIQRTEQGDSAMYLCASSLMGPRETQYFGPGTRLLVL.

The chain couples TRBV15 to TRBJ2-3; TRBD2 matches 7 bases. V was clipped by 8 bases and J by 0 bases; unmatched bases: 5. Germline V gene lookup returns CDR1 LNHNV and CDR2 YYDKDF (reference sequence). The CDR3 runs 14 residues. The CDR3 sequence: CATSAGVSTDTQYF. The CDR3 DNA reads as TGTGCCACCTCGGCGGGAGTAAGCACAGATACGCAGTATTTT.

Remarks on this clonotype: One end of the junction does not line up with germline, which may come from a read error. The rearrangement links TRBV10-1 to TRBJ2-1; maybe TRBD2 (5 bases). CDR1 and CDR2 from the germline V gene are WNHNN and SYGVQD (reference sequence). The CDR3 has 16 residues. CDR3 in amino acids: CASSPLPAANYNEQFF. CDR3 coding DNA: TGTGCCAGCTCACCACTCCCAGCGGCCAACTACAATGAGCAGTTCTTC.

This clonotype was seen ten or more times. V is TRBV11-2 and J is TRBJ2-3, with 7 bases fitting TRBD1. The J segment lost 2 bases and the V segment lost 2 bases, leaving 7 bases of the junction unmatched. Germline V gives CDR1 SGHAT, CDR2 FQNNGV. The CDR3 loop spans 16 amino acids. Written as DNA, the CDR3 is TGTGCCAGCAGCTTAAAACAGGGGAAGGTCACAGATACGCAGTATTTT. It yields the protein CASSLKQGKVTDTQYF.

This chain joins TRBV24-1 and TRBJ1-2; TRBD1 is a possible D gene (5 bases). There are 12 residues in the CDR3. V lost 7 bases to trimming and J lost 10 bases, with 15 bases between them. Germline CDR1 reads KGHDR; CDR2 reads SFDVKD. Here the CDR3 reads CATRGTAGYYTF. The CDR3 DNA is TGTGCCACCAGGGGGACCGCGGGGTACTACACCTTC.

Only one count was recorded for this clonotype. The chain recombines TRBV5-1 with TRBJ2-3; the match to TRBD1 covers 7 bases. The germline gives CDR1 SGHRS, CDR2 YFSETQ. The V and J ends lost 2 bases and 3 bases, in that order; junction bases with no gene match: 12. The CDR3 has 17 amino acids. The CDR3 spells CASSLSFRGISTDTQYF. Written as DNA, the CDR3 is TGCGCCAGCAGCTTAAGTTTCAGGGGGATTTCGACAGATACGCAGTATTTT.

The chain couples TRBV3-1 to TRBJ2-3; no clear D. V was trimmed by 1 base and J by 10 bases, leaving 18 bases between them. Germline V gene lookup returns CDR1 LGHDT and CDR2 YNNKEL (reference sequence). This CDR3 spans 15 amino acids. CDR3 region: CASSQVSGPTEAQYF. The CDR3 DNA follows: TGTGCCAGCAGCCAAGTGAGTGGGCCGACTGAGGCGCAGTATTTT.

This clonotype was detected only a few times. CDR3 sequence: CASSLRSGFTNTGELFF. The CDR3 bases are TGTGCCAGCAGTTTAAGGTCAGGCTTCACGAACACCGGGGAGCTGTTTTTT. This chain uses TRBV2 with TRBJ2-2; D gene uncertain. CDR3 length: 17 residues. Germline-derived CDR1 and CDR2 are SNHLY and FYNNEI. Trimming removed 5 bases from V and 0 bases from J, with 16 bases in between.

This clonotype was observed a single time. The V gene is TRBV20-1, the J gene TRBJ2-7; D might be TRBD1 or TRBD2, each matching 5 bases. This CDR3 comprises 17 residues. The V end lost 6 bases, the J end lost 1 base, and 25 bases lay between the germline ends. CDR1 is DFQATT and CDR2 is SNEGSKA in the germline V gene (reference sequence). CDR3 coding DNA: TGCAGTGCACTTGGGACCGACGTCGGGGTCGGATCCTACGAGCAGTACTTC. Translated: CSALGTDVGVGSYEQYF.

This clonotype was picked up a small number of times. The chain joins TRBV13 to TRBJ2-1; TRBD2 is a possible D gene (6 bases). CDR3 length: 14 amino acids. Trimming removed 6 bases at V and 6 bases at J, with 15 bases between. Germline loops: CDR1 PRHDT, CDR2 FYEKMQ (reference sequence). CDR3 sequence: CASRTGVGLNEQFF. The CDR3 bases are TGTGCCAGCAGGACGGGGGTGGGCCTCAATGAGCAGTTCTTC.